Following are 14 T cell receptor beta chains from one sample sequenced in a study of blood T cell repertoires in COVID-19 (dated by TCRdb to the early 2020s). Libraries came from the immunoSEQ multiplex PCR assay. Drawn from immuneACCESS, this table holds only the in-frame rearrangements with V and J called that TCRdb kept. Clones are partly lost; checked studies trace under half to an unresolved V gene and leave the rest unexplained. For this sample there are approximately 120,000 clones; about four fifths appear just once. 18% of the sample is in the top ten clones. The sample taken for sequencing was PBMCs or T cells enriched from blood (not recorded which). These receptors were taken from a young man who had recovered from COVID-19.

The CDR3 bases are TGTGCCAGCAGCTTAGTAGCTACTCCGAGCACAGATACGCAGTATTTT. This sequence encodes CASSLVATPSTDTQYF. V and J are TRBV11-2 and TRBJ2-3; D not certain. Trimming removed 1 base at V and 0 bases at J, with 11 bases between. This CDR3 has 16 amino acids. In germline, CDR1 is SGHAT, CDR2 FQNNGV.

This clone was detected once. The chain carries TRBV12-5 and TRBJ2-1; 9 positions match TRBD1. The CDR3 extends over 19 amino acids. Germline CDR1 LGHNT, CDR2 FRNRAP. V shed 6 bases and J 1 base; nucleotides not matched to a gene: 16. The CDR3: CASGPYPGQGGGSYNEQFF. CDR3 nucleotide sequence: TGTGCTAGTGGACCCTACCCGGGACAGGGCGGAGGTTCCTACAATGAGCAGTTCTTC.

The V gene is TRBV14, the J gene TRBJ2-3, with a tentative D call TRBD1 (6 bases). Germline V CDR1 and CDR2: SGHDN, FVKESK. The ends were cut back, 4 bases at V and 4 bases at J, with 15 bases in the middle. The CDR3 spans 15 residues. CDR3 sequence reads: CASSPWTVVADTQYF. The CDR3 nucleotides read TGTGCCAGCAGCCCCTGGACAGTAGTCGCAGATACGCAGTATTTT.

J is TRBJ2-7 and V is TRBV18; 7 positions match TRBD1. The CDR3 loop spans 13 amino acids. V trimming: 3 bases; J trimming: 2 bases; junction bases outside the gene matches: 1. Germline V gives CDR1 KGHSH, CDR2 LQKENI. CDR3 residues: CASSPQGAYEQYV. Written as DNA, the CDR3 is TGTGCCAGCTCACCCCAGGGGGCCTACGAGCAGTACGTC.

The chain couples TRBV29-1 to TRBJ2-7; tentative D call: TRBD2 (6 bases). There are 13 residues in the CDR3. Germline V gene sequence: CDR1 SQVTM, CDR2 ANQGSEA. Trimming stripped 5 bases from V and 5 bases from J, with 16 bases between. In DNA, the CDR3 is TGCAGCGTTCTCTCGGCGGGGCGGCACGAGCAGTACTTC. Translating gives CSVLSAGRHEQYF.

The V and J genes are TRBV29-1 and TRBJ2-5; perhaps TRBD1 as D (5 bases). V was shortened by 4 bases and J by 0 bases, with 6 bases between the two germline ends. Germline CDR1 SQVTM, CDR2 ANQGSEA. The CDR3 runs to 12 residues. CDR3 sequence (DNA): TGCAGCGTTGTAGGGGACCAAGAGACCCAGTACTTC. Its protein is CSVVGDQETQYF.

This sequence joins TRBV11-2 and TRBJ1-4; D perhaps matches TRBD1 (5 bases). Trimming took 1 base from V and 0 from J, leaving 6 bases between them. Germline V lookup: CDR1 SGHAT, CDR2 FQNNGV. The CDR3 runs 15 residues. The CDR3 DNA reads TGTGCCAGCAGCTTAGCGGGGGCAACTAATGAAAAACTGTTTTTT. This sequence encodes CASSLAGATNEKLFF.

The J gene is TRBJ2-5, the V gene TRBV4-1, with TRBD2 identical over 8 bases. Trimming took 0 bases from V and 4 from J; bases not matched to a gene: 4. The CDR3 loop spans 15 amino acids. Germline V gene data show CDR1 as MGHRA and CDR2 as YSYEKL. The CDR3 loop reads CASSQESGTRETQYF. As DNA, the CDR3 is TGCGCCAGCAGCCAAGAGTCCGGGACTAGAGAGACCCAGTACTTC.

The chain recombines TRBV6-4 with TRBJ2-1; 8 bases fit TRBD1. Germline V gives CDR1 MRHNA, CDR2 SNTAGT. J gave up 4 bases and V 5 bases, and 7 bases lay outside the gene matches. The CDR3 sequence is 15 residues long. CDR3 in amino acids: CASSTSGTGYNEQFF. The CDR3 DNA follows: TGTGCCAGCAGTACCTCCGGGACAGGTTACAATGAGCAGTTCTTC.

The DNA of the CDR3 is TGCGCCAGCAGCTTGCGGGGAGAGACTAGCACAGATACGCAGTATTTT. Amino acid sequence: CASSLRGETSTDTQYF. The rearrangement joins TRBV5-1 to TRBJ2-3; weak D call: TRBD2 (5 bases). The length of the CDR3 is 16 residues. The germline V gene has CDR1 SGHRS and CDR2 YFSETQ. The V end lost 1 base, the J end lost 0 bases, and 12 bases lay between the germline ends.

This rearrangement joins TRBV7-9 to TRBJ2-7, with 7 bases identical to TRBD2. In germline, CDR1 is SEHNR, CDR2 FQNEAQ (reference sequence). V lost 0 bases to trimming and J lost 1 base; unmatched junction nucleotides: 9. The CDR3 has 17 amino acids. For the CDR3, the DNA is TGTGCCAGCAGCTTAGCCAGCGGGACCACCATATCCTACGAGCAGTACTTC. The encoded protein is CASSLASGTTISYEQYF.

The V and J genes are TRBV9 and TRBJ2-7; possibly TRBD1 for D (6 bases). The CDR3 runs 14 residues. CDR1 is SGDLS and CDR2 is YYNGEE in the germline V gene. Trimming left V 1 base short and J 1 base short, with 9 bases between. Here the CDR3 DNA reads TGTGCCAGCAGCGTATCAACAGGGTCCTACGAGCAGTACTTC. It codes for CASSVSTGSYEQYF.

The chain has TRBV9 and TRBJ1-6; a possible D gene is TRBD1 (6 bases). The CDR3 loop spans 14 amino acids. CDR1 is SGDLS and CDR2 is YYNGEE in the germline V gene. Trimming left V 0 bases short and J 9 bases short, with 10 bases between. CDR3 loop: CASSVGRGSSPLHF. Here the CDR3 DNA reads TGTGCCAGCAGCGTAGGCAGGGGATCTTCACCCCTCCACTTT. Full variable domain (missing parts from reference TRBV9 and TRBJ1-6): DSGVTQTPKHLITATGQRVTLRCSPRSGDLSVYWYQQSLDQGLQFLIQYYNGEERAKGNILERFSAQQFPDLHSELNLSSLELGDSALYFCASSVGRGSSPLHFGNGTRLTVT.

V and J are TRBV3-1 (or the pseudogene TRBV3-2) and TRBJ2-5; 10 bases fit TRBD1. The V gene end was trimmed by 1 base and the J gene end by 5 bases; junction bases not matched to a gene: 7. CDR3 length: 16 residues. Germline loops: CDR1 LGHDT, CDR2 YNNKEL (reference sequence). The CDR3: CASSQAQTGGRETQYF. CDR3 bases: TGTGCCAGCAGCCAAGCCCAGACAGGGGGCCGGGAGACCCAGTACTTC.